The 8 T cell receptor beta chains listed next were all sequenced from one sample in a study of blood T cell repertoires in COVID-19. Libraries were prepared by immunoSEQ multiplex PCR; TCRdb keeps only in-frame clonotypes and omits some of them. The sample holds more than 90,000 clones, about 80% seen once. Sequenced input: peripheral blood. The receptors stem from a man aged 55 to 70 with acute or convalescent COVID-19.

This sequence joins TRBV29-1 and TRBJ1-3, with D unresolved. V lost 4 bases, J lost 1 base, and 14 bases lay in between. The CDR3 contains 15 residues. Germline V gene data show CDR1 as SQVTM and CDR2 as ANQGSEA. CDR3 protein: CSVASLGGSGNTIYF. DNA for the CDR3: TGCAGCGTTGCGTCCTTAGGAGGGTCTGGAAACACCATATATTTT.

The chain is built from TRBV5-1 and TRBJ2-4; TRBD1 aligns across 10 bases. The length of the CDR3 is 16 residues. J gave up 4 bases and V 0 bases, and 4 bases lay outside the gene matches. Germline CDR1 SGHRS, CDR2 YFSETQ. The CDR3 coding sequence is TGCGCCAGCAGCTTGGAAATGGGACAGGGGAAAAACATTCAGTACTTC. Residues: CASSLEMGQGKNIQYF.

Many counts were recorded for this clone. This chain uses TRBV3-1 (or the pseudogene TRBV3-2) with TRBJ1-3; D might be TRBD1 (5 bases). Looked up from germline, CDR1 is LGHDT and CDR2 is YNNKEL (reference sequence). The V end was cut by 6 bases, the J end by 4 bases, with 16 bases between. This CDR3 has 15 residues. The CDR3 is CASRQLGVSGNTIYF. In nucleotides, the CDR3 is TGTGCCAGCAGGCAATTAGGGGTTTCGGGAAACACCATATATTTT.

The chain employs TRBV28 and TRBJ1-2; TRBD1 might be the D (5 bases). The CDR3 contains 14 residues. V was cut by 6 bases and J by 7 bases, with 18 bases left in between. CDR1 is MDHEN and CDR2 is SYDVKM in the germline V gene. CDR3 sequence: CASSPSSGGFGYTF. CDR3 nucleotides: TGTGCCAGCAGCCCGAGTTCGGGGGGTTTTGGCTACACCTTC.

The CDR3 region has the DNA TGTGCCAGTACCGAGCGGGAGGGCCGGGGAACCGGGGAGCTGTTTTTT. It is translated as CASTEREGRGTGELFF. The chain links TRBV19 to TRBJ2-2; 10 bases match TRBD2. With V trimmed by 7 bases and J by 5 bases, 10 bases remained unmatched. This CDR3 comprises 16 residues. Germline-derived CDR1 and CDR2 are LNHDA and SQIVND (reference sequence).

The DNA for the CDR3 is TGTGCCAGCTCACCACCGGGAGGGGCTAAGGACACTGAAGCTTTCTTT. Translation gives CASSPPGGAKDTEAFF. The chain carries TRBV18 and TRBJ1-1; tentative D call: TRBD1 (5 bases). Per germline, CDR1 KGHSH and CDR2 LQKENI. Trimming stripped 0 bases from V and 3 bases from J, with 14 bases between. The CDR3 has 16 amino acids.

This clone came up a few times. The chain links TRBV11-2 to TRBJ1-1, with a weak D call TRBD1 (6 bases). Germline CDR1 reads SGHAT; CDR2 reads FQNNGV. The CDR3 totals 15 residues. V lost 6 bases to trimming and J lost 4 bases, with 18 bases between them. The CDR3 sequence is CASSTGTQGSTEAFF. In DNA form, the CDR3 reads TGTGCCAGCAGTACCGGGACACAGGGTTCCACTGAAGCTTTCTTT.

A remark on this clone: A read error may produce the germline difference seen at one junction end. This chain joins TRBV5-8 and TRBJ1-6, with 7 bases aligning to TRBD1. Germline V gene lookup returns CDR1 SGHTS and CDR2 YDEGEE. This CDR3 is built from 17 residues. Written as DNA, the CDR3 is TGTGCCAGCAGCGAAGGACCCGGGACAGCTTATACTTCACCCCTCCACTTT. Its protein is CASSEGPGTAYTSPLHF.